The 3 T cell receptor beta chains given below trace back to one sample, sequenced in a study of long-term antiretroviral therapy in people with HIV. Investigators performed immunoSEQ version v3.0 at survey level. Only in-frame clones appear in the TCRdb table, and some are missing; sequencing was by immunoSEQ multiplex PCR. The data show fewer than 40,000 clones, about 88% seen once. Specimen: unsorted PBMCs, collected just before starting antiretroviral therapy. The receptors derive from a woman younger than 30 with HIV.

J is TRBJ2-7 and V is TRBV2, with TRBD1 as a possible D gene (6 bases). The CDR3 has 12 residues. V was pared by 7 bases and J by 5 bases, with 12 bases between. Germline V gives CDR1 SNHLY, CDR2 FYNNEI. CDR3 region: CASIPRGNEQYF. CDR3 sequence (DNA): TGTGCCAGCATCCCCAGGGGTAACGAGCAGTACTTC.

For this clone: Sequence at one end of the junction differs from germline and may be a read error. Here the CDR3 reads CASSLQANGKLFF. DNA of the CDR3: TGTGCCAGCAGTTTGCAGGCTAATGGAAAACTGTTTTTT. The chain uses TRBV28 and TRBJ1-4; no clear D. The CDR3 sequence is 13 residues long. The germline gives CDR1 MDHEN, CDR2 SYDVKM.

Of note for this clone: The sample contains more than one DNA sequence encoding this CDR3. The chain employs TRBV5-1 and TRBJ2-3; D unclear. V shed 0 bases and J shed 2 bases, with 7 bases lying between them. This CDR3 has 14 residues. Germline CDR1 reads SGHRS; CDR2 reads YFSETQ. The CDR3 DNA is TGCGCCAGCAGCTTGGAGTTTTCCACAGATACGCAGTATTTT. Protein product: CASSLEFSTDTQYF.